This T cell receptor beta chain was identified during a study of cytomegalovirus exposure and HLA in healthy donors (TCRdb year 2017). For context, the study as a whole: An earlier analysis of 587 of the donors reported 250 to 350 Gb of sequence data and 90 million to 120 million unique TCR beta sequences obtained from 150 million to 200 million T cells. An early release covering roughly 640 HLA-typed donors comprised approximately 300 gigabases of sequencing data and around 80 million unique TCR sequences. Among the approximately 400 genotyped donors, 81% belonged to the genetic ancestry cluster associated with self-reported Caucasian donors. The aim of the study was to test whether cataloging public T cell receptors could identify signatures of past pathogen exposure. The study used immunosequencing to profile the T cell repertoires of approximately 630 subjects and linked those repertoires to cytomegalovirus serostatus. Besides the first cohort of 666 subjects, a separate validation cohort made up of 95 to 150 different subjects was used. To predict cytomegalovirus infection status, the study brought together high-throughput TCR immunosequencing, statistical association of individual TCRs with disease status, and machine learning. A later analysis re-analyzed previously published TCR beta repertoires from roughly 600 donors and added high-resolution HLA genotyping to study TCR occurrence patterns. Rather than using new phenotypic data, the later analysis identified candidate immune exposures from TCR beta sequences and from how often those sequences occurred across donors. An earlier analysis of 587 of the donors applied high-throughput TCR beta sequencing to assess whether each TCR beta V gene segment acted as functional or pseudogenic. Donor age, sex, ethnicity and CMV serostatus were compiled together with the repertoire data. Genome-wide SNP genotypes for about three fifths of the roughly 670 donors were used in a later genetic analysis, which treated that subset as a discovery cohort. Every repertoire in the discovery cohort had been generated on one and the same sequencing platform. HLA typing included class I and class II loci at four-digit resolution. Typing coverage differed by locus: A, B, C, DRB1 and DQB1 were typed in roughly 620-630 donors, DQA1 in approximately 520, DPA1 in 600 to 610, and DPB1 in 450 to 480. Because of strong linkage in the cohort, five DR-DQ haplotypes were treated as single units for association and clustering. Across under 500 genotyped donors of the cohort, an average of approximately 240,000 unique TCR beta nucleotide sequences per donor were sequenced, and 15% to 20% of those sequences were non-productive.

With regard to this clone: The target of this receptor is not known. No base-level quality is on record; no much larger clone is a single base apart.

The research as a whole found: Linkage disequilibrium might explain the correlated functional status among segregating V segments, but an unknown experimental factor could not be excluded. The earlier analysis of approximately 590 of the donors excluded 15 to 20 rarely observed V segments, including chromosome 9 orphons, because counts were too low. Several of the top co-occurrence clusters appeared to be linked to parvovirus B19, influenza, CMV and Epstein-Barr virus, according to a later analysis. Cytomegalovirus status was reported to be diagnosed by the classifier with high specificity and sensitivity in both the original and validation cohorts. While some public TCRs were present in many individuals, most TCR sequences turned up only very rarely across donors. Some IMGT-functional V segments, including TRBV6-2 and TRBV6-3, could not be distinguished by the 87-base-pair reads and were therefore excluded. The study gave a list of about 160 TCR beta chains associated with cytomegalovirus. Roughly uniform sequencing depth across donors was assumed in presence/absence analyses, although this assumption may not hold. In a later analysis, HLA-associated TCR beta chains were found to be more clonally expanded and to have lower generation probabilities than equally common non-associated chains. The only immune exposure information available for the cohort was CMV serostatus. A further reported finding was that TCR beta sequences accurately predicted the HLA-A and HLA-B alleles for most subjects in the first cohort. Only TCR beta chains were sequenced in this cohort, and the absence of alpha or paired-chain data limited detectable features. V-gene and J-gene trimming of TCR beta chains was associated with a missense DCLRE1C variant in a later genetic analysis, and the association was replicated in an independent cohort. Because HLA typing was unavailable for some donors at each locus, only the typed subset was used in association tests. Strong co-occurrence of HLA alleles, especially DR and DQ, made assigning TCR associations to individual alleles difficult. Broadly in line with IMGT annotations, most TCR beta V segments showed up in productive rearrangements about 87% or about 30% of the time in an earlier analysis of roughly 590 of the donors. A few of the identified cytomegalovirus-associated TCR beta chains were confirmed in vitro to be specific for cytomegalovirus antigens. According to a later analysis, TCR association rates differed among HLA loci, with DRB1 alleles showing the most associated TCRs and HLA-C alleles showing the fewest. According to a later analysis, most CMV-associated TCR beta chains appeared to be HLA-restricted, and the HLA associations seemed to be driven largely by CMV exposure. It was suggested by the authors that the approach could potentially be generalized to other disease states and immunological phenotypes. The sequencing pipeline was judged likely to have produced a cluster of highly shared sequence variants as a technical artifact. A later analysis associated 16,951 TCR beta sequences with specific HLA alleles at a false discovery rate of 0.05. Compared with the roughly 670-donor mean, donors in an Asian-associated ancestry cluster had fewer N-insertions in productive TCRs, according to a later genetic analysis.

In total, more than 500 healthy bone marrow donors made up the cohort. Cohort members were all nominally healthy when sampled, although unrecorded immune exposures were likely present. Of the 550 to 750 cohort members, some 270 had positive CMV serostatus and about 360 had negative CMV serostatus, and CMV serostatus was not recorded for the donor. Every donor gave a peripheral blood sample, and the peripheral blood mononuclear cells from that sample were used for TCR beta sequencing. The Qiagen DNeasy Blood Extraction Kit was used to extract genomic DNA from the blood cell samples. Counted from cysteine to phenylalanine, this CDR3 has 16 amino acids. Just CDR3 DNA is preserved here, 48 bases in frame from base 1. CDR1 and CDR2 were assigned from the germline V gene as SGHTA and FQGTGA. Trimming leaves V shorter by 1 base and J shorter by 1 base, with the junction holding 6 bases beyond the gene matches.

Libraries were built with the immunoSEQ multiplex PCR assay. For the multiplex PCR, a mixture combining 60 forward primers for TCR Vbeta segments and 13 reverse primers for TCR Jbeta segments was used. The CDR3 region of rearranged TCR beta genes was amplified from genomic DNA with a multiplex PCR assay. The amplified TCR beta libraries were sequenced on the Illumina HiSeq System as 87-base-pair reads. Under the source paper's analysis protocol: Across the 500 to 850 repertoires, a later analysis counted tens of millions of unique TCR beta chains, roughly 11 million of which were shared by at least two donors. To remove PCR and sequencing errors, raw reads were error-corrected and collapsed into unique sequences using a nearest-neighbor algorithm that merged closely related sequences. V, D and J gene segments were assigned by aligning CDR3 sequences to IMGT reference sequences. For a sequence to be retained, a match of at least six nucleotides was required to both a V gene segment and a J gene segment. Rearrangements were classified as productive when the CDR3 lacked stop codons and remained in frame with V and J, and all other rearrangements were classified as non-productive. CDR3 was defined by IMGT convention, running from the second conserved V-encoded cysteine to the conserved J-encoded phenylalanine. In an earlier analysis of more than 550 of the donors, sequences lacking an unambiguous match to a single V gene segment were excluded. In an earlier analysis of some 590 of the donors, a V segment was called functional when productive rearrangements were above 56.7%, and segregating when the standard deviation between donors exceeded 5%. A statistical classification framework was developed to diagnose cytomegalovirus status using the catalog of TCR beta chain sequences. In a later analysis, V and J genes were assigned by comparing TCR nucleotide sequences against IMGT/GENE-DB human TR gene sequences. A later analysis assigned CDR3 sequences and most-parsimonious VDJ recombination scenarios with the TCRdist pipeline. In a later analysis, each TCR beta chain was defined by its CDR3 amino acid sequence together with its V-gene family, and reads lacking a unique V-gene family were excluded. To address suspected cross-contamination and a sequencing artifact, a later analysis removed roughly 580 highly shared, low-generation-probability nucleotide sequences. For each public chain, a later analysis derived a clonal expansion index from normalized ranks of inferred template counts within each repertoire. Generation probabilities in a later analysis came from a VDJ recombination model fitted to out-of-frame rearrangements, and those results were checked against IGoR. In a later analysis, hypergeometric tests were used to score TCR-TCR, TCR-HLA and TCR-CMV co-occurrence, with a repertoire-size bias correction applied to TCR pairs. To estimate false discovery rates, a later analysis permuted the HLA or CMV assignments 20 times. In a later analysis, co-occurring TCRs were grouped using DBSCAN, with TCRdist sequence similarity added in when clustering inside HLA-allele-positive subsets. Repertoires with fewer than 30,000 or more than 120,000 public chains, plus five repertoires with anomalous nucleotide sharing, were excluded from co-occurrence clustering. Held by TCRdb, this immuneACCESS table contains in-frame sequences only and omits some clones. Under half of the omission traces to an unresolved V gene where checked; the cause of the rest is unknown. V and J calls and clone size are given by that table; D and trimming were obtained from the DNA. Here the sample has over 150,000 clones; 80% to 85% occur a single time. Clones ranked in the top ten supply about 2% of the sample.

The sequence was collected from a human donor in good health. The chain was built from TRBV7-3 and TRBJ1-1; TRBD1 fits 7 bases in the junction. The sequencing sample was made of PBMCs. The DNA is TGTGCCAGCAGCTTAAGCAGGGGGGAAGGGAACACTGAAGCTTTCTTT. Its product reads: CASSLSRGEGNTEAFF.